The clone carrying this T cell receptor (beta chain) was detected only a few times. The antigen is not known. This specimen belongs to a study of T cell repertoires in cytomegalovirus infection. Whole-study context: From public TCR beta signatures came an indication of both CMV infection and matching HLA type.

MiXCR, applied by TCRdb to the reads, yields one record per CDR3 protein. This table holds around 530,000 distinct CDR3 sequences, 16% found once. Findings and limits, study-wide: Clonotype analysis showed dominance of the ex vivo response by HLA-C-restricted CMV-specific TCR beta clonotypes.

Germline V lookup: CDR1 MNHEY, CDR2 SVGEGT. The length of the CDR3 is 14 residues. The ends were cut back, 2 bases at V and 3 bases at J, with 8 bases in the middle. Sequencing was done on a sample of CD8+ T cells from PBMCs. V gene TRBV6-2 or TRBV6-3 combines with J gene TRBJ1-5; D might be TRBD1 (5 bases). This clonotype was sampled from a human donor in good health (CMV status not recorded). Some clones in this sample may be carry-over from other donors' samples. CDR3 residues: CASSYEGINQPQHF. CDR3 sequence (DNA): TGTGCCAGCAGTTACGAGGGGATCAATCAGCCCCAGCATTTT.